What follows are 10 T cell receptor beta chains derived from one specimen sequenced in a study of shared clonotypes between healthy human individuals. Using immunoSEQ multiplex PCR, the repertoire was profiled, and TCRdb retains in-frame clones only, with some absent. The sample shows a few million clones, 85% to 95% of them seen only once. Input material: naive CD4+ T cells from PBMCs. Subset: CD45RA+ positively selected. The receptors were gathered from a man aged 18 to 35 in good health. Some clones in this sample may be carry-over from other donors' samples.

The chain links TRBV28 to TRBJ1-5; D unresolved. The length of the CDR3 is 15 residues. V lost 2 bases, J lost 3 bases, and 11 bases lay in between. Germline loops: CDR1 MDHEN, CDR2 SYDVKM. In DNA form, the CDR3 reads TGTGCCAGCAGTTTAACCCAAGGAATCAATCAGCCCCAGCATTTT. Translated: CASSLTQGINQPQHF. The full variable domain, its missing parts supplied by reference TRBV28 and TRBJ1-5, is DVKVTQSSRYLVKRTGEKVFLECVQDMDHENMFWYRQDPGLGLRLIYFSYDVKMKEKGDIPEGYSVSREKKERFSLILESASTNQTSMYLCASSLTQGINQPQHFGDGTRLSIL.

This chain joins TRBV28 and TRBJ1-2, with D tentatively TRBD1 (6 bases). The V gene's germline CDR1 is MDHEN and CDR2 SYDVKM. This CDR3 is 14 amino acids long. V was clipped by 8 bases and J by 4 bases, with 17 bases between them. The CDR3 bases are TGTGCCAGCTCCCGAGCGGGGGCCACCTATGGCTACACCTTC. This encodes CASSRAGATYGYTF.

The rearrangement links TRBV13 to TRBJ2-3; no reliable D call. This CDR3 spans 12 amino acids. Germline CDR1 PRHDT, CDR2 FYEKMQ (reference sequence). The V end was cut by 1 base, the J end by 4 bases, with 3 bases between. The CDR3 region is CASSLVPDTQYF. In DNA, the CDR3 is TGTGCCAGCAGCTTAGTCCCAGATACGCAGTATTTT. The variable domain in full, completed from reference TRBV13 and TRBJ2-3, reads AAGVIQSPRHLIKEKRETATLKCYPIPRHDTVYWYQQGPGQDPQFLISFYEKMQSDKGSIPDRFSAQQFSDYHSELNMSSLELGDSALYFCASSLVPDTQYFGPGTRLTVL.

The rearrangement joins TRBV11-2 to TRBJ2-7, with 15 bases matching TRBD2. With V trimmed by 5 bases and J by 6 bases, 5 bases remained unmatched. This CDR3 region has 15 residues. Germline CDR1 reads SGHAT; CDR2 reads FQNNGV. CDR3 sequence (DNA): TGTGCCAGCAGCCGAGGACTAGCGGGAGGGCGCGAGCAGTACTTC. Residues: CASSRGLAGGREQYF.

The chain uses TRBV5-1 and TRBJ2-2, with D possibly being TRBD2 (5 bases). Trimming removed 0 bases at V and 10 bases at J, with 7 bases between. CDR3 length: 12 amino acids. Germline V lookup: CDR1 SGHRS, CDR2 YFSETQ. In DNA form, the CDR3 reads TGCGCCAGCAGCTTGGGGACTCCGGAGCTGTTTTTT. Residues: CASSLGTPELFF.

This chain connects TRBV5-1 to TRBJ2-1; 7 nucleotides match TRBD2. The germline gives CDR1 SGHRS, CDR2 YFSETQ. The CDR3 sequence is 16 residues long. With V trimmed by 2 bases and J by 6 bases, 11 bases remained unmatched. CDR3 bases: TGCGCCAGCAGCTTCCCCGGGACCCCGGGGGGCAATGAGCAGTTCTTC. This sequence encodes CASSFPGTPGGNEQFF. Together with reference TRBV5-1 and TRBJ2-1, the CDR3 gives the full variable domain: KAGVTQTPRYLIKTRGQQVTLSCSPISGHRSVSWYQQTPGQGLQFLFEYFSETQRNKGNFPGRFSGRQFSNSRSEMNVSTLELGDSALYLCASSFPGTPGGNEQFFGPGTRLTVL.

V usage is TRBV6-6 and J usage is TRBJ2-7; maybe TRBD2 (7 bases). Trimming removed 6 bases at V and 6 bases at J, with 15 bases between. The CDR3 totals 13 residues. Germline CDR1 and CDR2: MNHNY and SVGAGI (reference sequence). The CDR3 DNA is TGTGCCAGCAGCCTGGCGGGGGCAAGCGAGCAGTACTTC. Amino acid sequence: CASSLAGASEQYF.

This chain connects TRBV11-2 to TRBJ1-1; D may be TRBD1 (6 bases). V was trimmed by 5 bases and J by 4 bases, leaving 17 bases between them. CDR3 length equals 15 residues. Germline values: CDR1 SGHAT, CDR2 FQNNGV. The chain's CDR3 is CASSLSGARGTEAFF. As DNA, the CDR3 is TGTGCCAGCAGCCTATCGGGGGCGCGAGGCACTGAAGCTTTCTTT.

V is TRBV4-1 and J is TRBJ2-3; D remains unclear. V was trimmed by 4 bases and J by 4 bases, leaving 15 bases between them. The CDR3 contains 15 residues. The germline gives CDR1 MGHRA, CDR2 YSYEKL. CDR3 nucleotide sequence: TGCGCCAGCAGCCCCGGCCCAGGTGAGGCAGATACGCAGTATTTT. Amino acid sequence: CASSPGPGEADTQYF.

J is TRBJ2-6 and V is TRBV5-5; tentative D call: TRBD2 (5 bases). The V gene's germline CDR1 is SGHKS and CDR2 YYEKEE (reference sequence). The CDR3 is 15 residues long. V lost 1 base and J lost 1, with 6 bases in between. For the CDR3, the DNA is TGTGCCAGCAGCTTGTCGGGGTCTGGGGCCAACGTCCTGACTTTC. It yields the protein CASSLSGSGANVLTF.